What follows is one T cell receptor beta chain and its context. Its antigen is not identified. Several immunoSEQ plates received, in even portions, the genomic DNA of each subset. TCRdb's copy holds only in-frame clones and misses some; the assay was immunoSEQ multiplex PCR. This sample has some 2,500,000 clones, with 92% found just once. CDR1 and CDR2 from the germline V gene are LNHNV and YYDKDF (reference sequence). The CDR3 is 13 residues long. V dropped 5 bases and J dropped 4 bases, with 8 bases sitting between them. This specimen comes from a study of shared clonotypes between healthy human individuals. At the level of the study: A couple of female and a few male donors aged 18 to 49 were enrolled. The study, taken as a whole, reports: Naive CD4 clonotypes were shared across a handful of donors at roughly 4.6%.

The source material was naive CD4+ T cells from PBMCs. The subset is: CD45RA+ positively selected. The TCR comes from a man aged 18 to 29 in good health. Some clones in this sample may be carry-over from other donors' samples. The chain uses TRBV15 and TRBJ2-2; D is unresolved. The CDR3 region has the DNA TGTGCCACCAGCCCCAGCCCCACCGGGGAGCTGTTTTTT. As protein: CATSPSPTGELFF.